The 17 T cell receptor beta chains given below trace back to one sample, sequenced in a study of shared clonotypes between healthy human individuals (dated by TCRdb to the early 2020s). The library was generated by the immunoSEQ multiplex PCR assay. Held by TCRdb, this immuneACCESS table contains in-frame sequences only and omits some clones. Under half of the omission traces to an unresolved V gene where checked; the cause of the rest is unknown. The sample includes about 2.3 million clones, with 93% observed a single time. Together, the top ten hold under 0.45% of the sample. Sequencing input: naive CD4+ T cells from PBMCs. The cell subset or site label, as the study defines it: CD45RA+ positively selected. These receptors came from a man younger than 30 in good health. Some clones in this sample may be carry-over from other donors' samples.

The gene calls are TRBV6-5 and TRBJ2-5, with 10 bases matching TRBD2. The DNA end favors TRBJ2-7, so the J call may be wrong. CDR1 and CDR2 (germline): MNHEY, SVGAGI. The CDR3 consists of 15 residues. The CDR3 nucleotides read TGTGCCAGCAGTTACTCCGGGACTAGCGTCTACGAGCAGTACTTC. Translated: CASSYSGTSVYEQYF.

The genes are TRBV5-1 and TRBJ1-1, with a weak D call TRBD1 (5 bases). The V gene's germline CDR1 is SGHRS and CDR2 YFSETQ. The V gene lost 4 bases and the J gene lost 4 bases, with 14 bases spanning the gap. The CDR3 loop spans 14 amino acids. CDR3 residues: CASSPLVGTTEAFF. The DNA for the CDR3 is TGCGCCAGCAGCCCATTGGTGGGGACCACTGAAGCTTTCTTT.

CDR3 residues: CASSRTRDSYNEQFF. DNA for the CDR3: TGCGCCAGCAGCAGGACCCGGGACTCCTACAATGAGCAGTTCTTC. This chain joins TRBV5-1 and TRBJ2-1; TRBD2 is a possible D gene (5 bases). Germline-derived CDR1 and CDR2 are SGHRS and YFSETQ. Trimming removed 4 bases from V and 0 bases from J, with 11 bases in between. The CDR3 sequence is 15 residues long.

About this clone itself: Other DNA sequences within the sample encode an identical CDR3. V and J are TRBV6-1 and TRBJ2-1; D is uncertain. This CDR3 has 12 residues. The ends were cut back, 4 bases at V and 4 bases at J, with 5 bases in the middle. CDR1 is MNHNS, CDR2 SASEGT, per germline. The CDR3 sequence is CASSARYNEQFF. Here the CDR3 DNA reads TGTGCCAGCAGTGCACGATACAATGAGCAGTTCTTC.

V gene TRBV19 combines with J gene TRBJ1-4; 12 bases fit TRBD1. CDR1 and CDR2 from the germline V gene are LNHDA and SQIVND (reference sequence). The CDR3 is made up of 16 amino acids. J gave up 6 bases and V 5 bases, and 7 bases lay outside the gene matches. The CDR3 DNA reads as TGTGCCAGTAGTCGGGACAGGGGGCGATCGTATGAAAAACTGTTTTTT. As protein: CASSRDRGRSYEKLFF.

The chain couples TRBV7-6 to TRBJ2-5, with D possibly being TRBD1 or TRBD2 (6 bases each). Germline CDR1 and CDR2: SGHVS and FNYEAQ. This CDR3 has 16 residues. V lost 1 base and J 5 bases, leaving 17 bases between the germline ends. The CDR3 sequence: CASSLGIWGAGETQYF. CDR3 coding DNA: TGTGCCAGCAGCTTAGGAATTTGGGGGGCCGGCGAGACCCAGTACTTC. The full variable domain, with the rest looked up from reference TRBV7-6 and TRBJ2-5, is GAGVSQSPRYKVTKRGQDVALRCDPISGHVSLYWYRQALGQGPEFLTYFNYEAQQDKSGLPNDRFSAERPEGSISTLTIQRTEQRDSAMYRCASSLGIWGAGETQYFGPGTRLLVL.

The chain carries TRBV6-5 and TRBJ2-7, with D tentatively TRBD1 (6 bases). Germline assignment: CDR1 MNHEY and CDR2 SVGAGI. The length of the CDR3 is 15 residues. V was pared by 5 bases and J by 4 bases, with 18 bases between. For the CDR3, the DNA is TGTGCCAGCAGTCTCCCCAGGCAGGGGTTATACGAGCAGTACTTC. This encodes CASSLPRQGLYEQYF.

Concerning this clone itself: This sample also contains other DNA sequences that code for the same CDR3. The CDR3 region has the DNA TGTGCCAGCAGTTTGTCAGGGGTATATGGCTACACCTTC. Its protein is CASSLSGVYGYTF. The chain carries TRBV28 and TRBJ1-2, with D perhaps TRBD1 (6 bases). The V gene lost 3 bases and the J gene lost 5 bases, with 10 bases spanning the gap. There are 13 residues in the CDR3. CDR1 is MDHEN and CDR2 is SYDVKM in the germline V gene.

The rearrangement links TRBV10-3 to TRBJ1-4; TRBD1 aligns across 10 bases. The V segment lost 6 bases and the J segment 8 bases; nucleotides outside the gene matches: 9. This CDR3 has 15 amino acids. Per germline, CDR1 ENHRY and CDR2 SYGVKD. The DNA of the CDR3 is TGTGCCATCAGCCCTTCACCGGGACAGGGGGAAAAACTGTTTTTT. It is translated as CAISPSPGQGEKLFF.

This chain joins TRBV28 and TRBJ2-2; tentatively, D is TRBD1 (6 bases). V gave up 2 bases and J gave up 1 base, with 11 bases separating them. CDR1 is MDHEN, CDR2 SYDVKM, per germline. The CDR3 extends over 16 amino acids. The DNA for the CDR3 is TGTGCCAGCAGTTTAGGGGGCGCCGGGAACACCGGGGAGCTGTTTTTT. This gives the protein CASSLGGAGNTGELFF.

This chain joins TRBV6-5 and TRBJ2-7; D uncertain. Trimming left V 5 bases short and J 0 bases short, with 14 bases between. This CDR3 region has 15 residues. Germline CDR1 and CDR2: MNHEY and SVGAGI. DNA for the CDR3: TGTGCCAGCAGTGGCCTAGGACGGCTCTCCTACGAGCAGTACTTC. Translated: CASSGLGRLSYEQYF.

This clone came up once. The CDR3: CASSYGTSGPYEQYF. The CDR3, as DNA: TGTGCCAGCAGCTACGGGACTAGCGGCCCCTACGAGCAGTACTTC. The chain has TRBV2 and TRBJ2-7; TRBD2 matches at 11 bases. J gave up 2 bases and V 6 bases, and 6 bases lay outside the gene matches. This CDR3 is built from 15 residues. Per the germline V gene, CDR1 is SNHLY and CDR2 is FYNNEI.

The chain uses TRBV5-1 and TRBJ1-4; D uncertain. Germline V gene lookup returns CDR1 SGHRS and CDR2 YFSETQ. CDR3 length: 15 amino acids. V was shortened by 4 bases and J by 6 bases, with 16 bases between the two germline ends. The chain's CDR3 is CASSPRAAFDEKLFF. The CDR3, as DNA: TGCGCCAGCAGCCCGCGTGCGGCCTTTGATGAAAAACTGTTTTTT.

The chain couples TRBV7-3 to TRBJ2-2; no reliable D call. The germline gives CDR1 SGHTA, CDR2 FQGTGA. V was shortened by 5 bases and J by 5 bases, with 18 bases between the two germline ends. The CDR3 extends over 16 amino acids. The DNA of the CDR3 is TGTGCCAGCAGCCCAAATCCGACTGGCCATACCGGGGAGCTGTTTTTT. The encoded protein is CASSPNPTGHTGELFF.

This clone was detected a few times. The rearrangement links TRBV28 to TRBJ2-7; possibly TRBD2 for D (5 bases). The V end was cut by 2 bases, the J end by 1 base, with 15 bases between. Germline CDR1 is MDHEN and CDR2 is SYDVKM. This CDR3 contains 16 residues. The CDR3 DNA reads as TGTGCCAGCAGTTTAGGGCTAGCCACACTTTCCTACGAGCAGTACTTC. It is translated as CASSLGLATLSYEQYF. The whole variable domain, remainder taken from reference TRBV28 and TRBJ2-7, is DVKVTQSSRYLVKRTGEKVFLECVQDMDHENMFWYRQDPGLGLRLIYFSYDVKMKEKGDIPEGYSVSREKKERFSLILESASTNQTSMYLCASSLGLATLSYEQYFGPGTRLTVT.

The CDR3 sequence: CASSNLRHEQYF. The CDR3 DNA follows: TGTGCCAGTAGTAACCTCCGTCACGAGCAGTACTTC. The gene calls are TRBV19 and TRBJ2-7; unclear D gene. The CDR3 sequence is 12 residues long. Germline-derived CDR1 and CDR2 are LNHDA and SQIVND (reference sequence). The ends were cut back, 4 bases at V and 5 bases at J, with 9 bases in the middle.

The chain has TRBV7-2 and TRBJ1-2; 11 nucleotides align to TRBD1. The CDR3 loop spans 15 amino acids. V was clipped by 2 bases and J by 8 bases; unmatched bases: 7. CDR1 is SGHTA, CDR2 FQGNSA, per germline. The CDR3 loop is CASSLSGQGARGYTF. The CDR3 coding sequence is TGTGCCAGCAGCTTATCTGGACAGGGGGCGCGGGGCTACACCTTC.